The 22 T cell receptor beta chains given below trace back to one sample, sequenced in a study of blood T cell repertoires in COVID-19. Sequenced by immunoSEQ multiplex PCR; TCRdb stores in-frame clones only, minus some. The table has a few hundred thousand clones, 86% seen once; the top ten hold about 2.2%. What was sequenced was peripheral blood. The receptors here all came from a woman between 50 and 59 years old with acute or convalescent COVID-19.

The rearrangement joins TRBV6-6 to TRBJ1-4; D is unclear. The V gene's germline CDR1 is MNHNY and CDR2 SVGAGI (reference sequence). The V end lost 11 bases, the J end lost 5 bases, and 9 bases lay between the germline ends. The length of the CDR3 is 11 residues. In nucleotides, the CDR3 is TGTGCCTCGGGATGGAATGAAAAACTGTTTTTT. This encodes CASGWNEKLFF.

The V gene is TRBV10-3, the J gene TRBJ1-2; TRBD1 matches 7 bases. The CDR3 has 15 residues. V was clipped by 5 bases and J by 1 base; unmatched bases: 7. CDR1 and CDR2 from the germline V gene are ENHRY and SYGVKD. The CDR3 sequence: CAISLPGQSNYGYTF. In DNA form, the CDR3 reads TGTGCCATCAGTCTTCCGGGACAGAGTAACTATGGCTACACCTTC.

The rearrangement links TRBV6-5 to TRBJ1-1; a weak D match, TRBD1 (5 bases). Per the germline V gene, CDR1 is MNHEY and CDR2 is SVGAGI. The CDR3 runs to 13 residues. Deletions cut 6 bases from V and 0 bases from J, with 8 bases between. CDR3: CASSQGLNTEAFF. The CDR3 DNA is TGTGCCAGCAGCCAGGGTTTGAACACTGAAGCTTTCTTT.

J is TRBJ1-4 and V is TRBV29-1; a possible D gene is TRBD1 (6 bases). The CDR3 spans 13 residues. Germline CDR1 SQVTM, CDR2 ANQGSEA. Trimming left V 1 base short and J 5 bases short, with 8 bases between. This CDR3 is CSVEVQGNEKLFF. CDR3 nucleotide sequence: TGCAGCGTTGAAGTCCAGGGGAATGAAAAACTGTTTTTT.

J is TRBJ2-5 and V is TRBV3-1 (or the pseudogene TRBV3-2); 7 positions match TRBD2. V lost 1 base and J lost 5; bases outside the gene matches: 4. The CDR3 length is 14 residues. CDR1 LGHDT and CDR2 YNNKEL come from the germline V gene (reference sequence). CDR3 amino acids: CASSQVDGRETQYF. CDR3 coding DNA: TGTGCCAGCAGCCAAGTGGACGGGAGGGAGACCCAGTACTTC.

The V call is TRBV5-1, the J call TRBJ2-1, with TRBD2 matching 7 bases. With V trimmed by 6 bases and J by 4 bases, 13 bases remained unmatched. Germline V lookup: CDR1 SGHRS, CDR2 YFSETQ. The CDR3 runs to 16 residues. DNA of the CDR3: TGCGCCAGCATAAAAACCAGCGGGGATTTGTACAATGAGCAGTTCTTC. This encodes CASIKTSGDLYNEQFF. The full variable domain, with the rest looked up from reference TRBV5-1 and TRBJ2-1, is KAGVTQTPRYLIKTRGQQVTLSCSPISGHRSVSWYQQTPGQGLQFLFEYFSETQRNKGNFPGRFSGRQFSNSRSEMNVSTLELGDSALYLCASIKTSGDLYNEQFFGPGTRLTVL.

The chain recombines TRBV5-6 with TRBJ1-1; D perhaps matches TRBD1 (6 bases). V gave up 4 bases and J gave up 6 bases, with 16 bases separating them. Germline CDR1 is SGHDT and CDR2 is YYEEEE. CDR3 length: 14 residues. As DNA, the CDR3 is TGTGCCAGCAGCGAACAGGGTTGGGACCCTGAAGCTTTCTTT. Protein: CASSEQGWDPEAFF.

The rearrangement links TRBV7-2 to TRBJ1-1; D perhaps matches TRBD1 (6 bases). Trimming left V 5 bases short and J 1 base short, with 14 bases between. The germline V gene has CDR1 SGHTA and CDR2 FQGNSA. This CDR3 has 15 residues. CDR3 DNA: TGTGCCAGCAGCACGCCAATGGGACAGAACACTGAAGCTTTCTTT. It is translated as CASSTPMGQNTEAFF.

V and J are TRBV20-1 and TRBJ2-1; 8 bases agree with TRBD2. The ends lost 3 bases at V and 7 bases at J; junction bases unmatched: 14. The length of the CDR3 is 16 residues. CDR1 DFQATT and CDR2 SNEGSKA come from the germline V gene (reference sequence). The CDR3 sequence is CSASLPGREEINEQFF. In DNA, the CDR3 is TGCAGTGCTAGTCTCCCCGGGCGGGAGGAGATAAATGAGCAGTTCTTC.

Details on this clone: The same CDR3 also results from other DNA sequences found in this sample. The CDR3 DNA follows: TGCGCCAGCAGCTTTGACAGGTCTAACTATGGCTACACCTTC. Translating gives CASSFDRSNYGYTF. The chain recombines TRBV5-1 with TRBJ1-2, with a possible D match to TRBD1 (6 bases). The CDR3 sequence is 14 residues long. Trimming pared 2 bases from V and 0 bases from J, leaving 8 bases between. Germline assignment: CDR1 SGHRS and CDR2 YFSETQ.

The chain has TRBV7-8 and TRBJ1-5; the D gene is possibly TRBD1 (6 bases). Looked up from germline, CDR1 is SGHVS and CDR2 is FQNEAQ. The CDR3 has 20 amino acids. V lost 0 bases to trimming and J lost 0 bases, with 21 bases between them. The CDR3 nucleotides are TGTGCCAGCAGCTTAGCCCCGGGACAAGGTGGGGGCTATAGCAATCAGCCCCAGCATTTT. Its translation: CASSLAPGQGGGYSNQPQHF.

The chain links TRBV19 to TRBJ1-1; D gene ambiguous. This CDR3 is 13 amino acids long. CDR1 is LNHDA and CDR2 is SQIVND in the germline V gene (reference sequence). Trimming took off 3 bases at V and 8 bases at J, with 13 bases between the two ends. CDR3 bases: TGTGCCAGTAGTATGAAGTCCGGGAGCGAAGCTTTCTTT. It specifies CASSMKSGSEAFF. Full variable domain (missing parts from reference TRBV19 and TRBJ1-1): DGGITQSPKYLFRKEGQNVTLSCEQNLNHDAMYWYRQDPGQGLRLIYYSQIVNDFQKGDIAEGYSVSREKKESFPLTVTSAQKNPTAFYLCASSMKSGSEAFFGQGTRLTVV.

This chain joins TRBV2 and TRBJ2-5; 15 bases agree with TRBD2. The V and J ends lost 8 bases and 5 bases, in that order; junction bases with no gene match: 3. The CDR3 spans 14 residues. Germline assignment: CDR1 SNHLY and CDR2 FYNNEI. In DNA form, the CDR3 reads TGTGCCAGCTCCGGACTAGCGGGAGGGGAGACCCAGTACTTC. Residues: CASSGLAGGETQYF. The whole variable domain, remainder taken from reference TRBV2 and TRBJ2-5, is EPEVTQTPSHQVTQMGQEVILRCVPISNHLYFYWYRQILGQKVEFLVSFYNNEISEKSEIFDDQFSVERPDGSNFTLKIRSTKLEDSAMYFCASSGLAGGETQYFGPGTRLLVL.

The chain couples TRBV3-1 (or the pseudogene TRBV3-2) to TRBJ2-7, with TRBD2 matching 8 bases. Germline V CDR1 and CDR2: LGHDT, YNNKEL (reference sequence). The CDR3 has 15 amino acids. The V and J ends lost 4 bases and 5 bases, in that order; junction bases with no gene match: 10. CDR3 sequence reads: CASSLLLAGLNEQYF. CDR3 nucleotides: TGTGCCAGCAGCCTACTATTAGCGGGGTTGAACGAGCAGTACTTC.

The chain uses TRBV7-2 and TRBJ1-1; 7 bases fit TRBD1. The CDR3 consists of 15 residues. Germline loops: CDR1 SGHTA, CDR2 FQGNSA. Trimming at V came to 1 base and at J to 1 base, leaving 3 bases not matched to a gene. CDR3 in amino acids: CASSLGPGGNTEAFF. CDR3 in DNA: TGTGCCAGCAGCTTAGGTCCAGGGGGGAACACTGAAGCTTTCTTT.

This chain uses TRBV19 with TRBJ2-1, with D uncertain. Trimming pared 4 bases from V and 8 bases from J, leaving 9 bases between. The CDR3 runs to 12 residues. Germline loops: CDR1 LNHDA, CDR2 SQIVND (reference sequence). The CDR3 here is CASSKSPHEQFF. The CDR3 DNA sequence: TGTGCCAGTAGTAAAAGCCCTCATGAGCAGTTCTTC.

Here the CDR3 DNA reads TGTGCCAGCAGCTACGATTGGCAGGGGGCCTACGAGCAGTACTTC. Translating gives CASSYDWQGAYEQYF. The rearrangement joins TRBV7-2 to TRBJ2-7; TRBD1 aligns across 7 bases. Germline V gene data show CDR1 as SGHTA and CDR2 as FQGNSA. The CDR3 runs to 15 residues. With V trimmed by 4 bases and J by 2 bases, 8 bases remained unmatched.

CDR3: CASTPDRRRNYGYTF. Here the CDR3 DNA reads TGTGCCAGTACCCCGGACAGGCGACGTAACTATGGCTACACCTTC. The chain employs TRBV19 and TRBJ1-2, with 7 bases that match TRBD1. This CDR3 is 15 amino acids long. V gave up 7 bases and J gave up 1 base; unmatched junction bases: 9. Germline-derived CDR1 and CDR2 are LNHDA and SQIVND (reference sequence).

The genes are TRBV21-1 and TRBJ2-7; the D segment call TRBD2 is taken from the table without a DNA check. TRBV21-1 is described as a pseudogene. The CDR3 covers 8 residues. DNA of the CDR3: TGTGCCAGCACGGAGCAGTACTTC. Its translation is CASTEQYF.

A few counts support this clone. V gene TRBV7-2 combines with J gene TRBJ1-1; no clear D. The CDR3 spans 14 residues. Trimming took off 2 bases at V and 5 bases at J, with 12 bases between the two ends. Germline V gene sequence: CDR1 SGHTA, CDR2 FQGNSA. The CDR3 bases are TGTGCCAGCAGCTTAAAGAGGGAACGGACTGAAGCTTTCTTT. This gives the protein CASSLKRERTEAFF.

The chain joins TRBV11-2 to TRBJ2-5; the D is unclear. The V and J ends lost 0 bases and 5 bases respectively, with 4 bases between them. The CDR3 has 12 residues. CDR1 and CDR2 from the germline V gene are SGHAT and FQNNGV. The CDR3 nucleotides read TGTGCCAGCAGCTTAGATCAGGAGACCCAGTACTTC. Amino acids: CASSLDQETQYF.

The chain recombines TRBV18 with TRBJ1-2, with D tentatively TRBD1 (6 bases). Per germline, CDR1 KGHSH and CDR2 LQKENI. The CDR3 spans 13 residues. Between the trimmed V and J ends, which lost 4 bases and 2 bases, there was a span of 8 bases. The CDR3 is CASSLDRNYGYTF. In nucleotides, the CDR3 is TGTGCCAGCTCACTAGACAGGAACTATGGCTACACCTTC.